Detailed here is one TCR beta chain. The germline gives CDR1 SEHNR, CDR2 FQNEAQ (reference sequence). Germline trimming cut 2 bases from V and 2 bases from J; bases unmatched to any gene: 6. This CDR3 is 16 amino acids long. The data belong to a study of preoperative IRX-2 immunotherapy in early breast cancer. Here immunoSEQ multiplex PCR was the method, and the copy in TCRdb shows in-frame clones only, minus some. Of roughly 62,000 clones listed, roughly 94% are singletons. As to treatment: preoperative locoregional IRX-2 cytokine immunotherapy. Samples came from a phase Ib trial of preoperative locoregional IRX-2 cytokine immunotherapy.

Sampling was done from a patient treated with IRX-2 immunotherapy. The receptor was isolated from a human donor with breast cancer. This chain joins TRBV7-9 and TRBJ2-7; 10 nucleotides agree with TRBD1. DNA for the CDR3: TGTGCCAGCAGCTTAACAATTGGACAGGGGGCCTACGAGCAGTACTTC. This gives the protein CASSLTIGQGAYEQYF.